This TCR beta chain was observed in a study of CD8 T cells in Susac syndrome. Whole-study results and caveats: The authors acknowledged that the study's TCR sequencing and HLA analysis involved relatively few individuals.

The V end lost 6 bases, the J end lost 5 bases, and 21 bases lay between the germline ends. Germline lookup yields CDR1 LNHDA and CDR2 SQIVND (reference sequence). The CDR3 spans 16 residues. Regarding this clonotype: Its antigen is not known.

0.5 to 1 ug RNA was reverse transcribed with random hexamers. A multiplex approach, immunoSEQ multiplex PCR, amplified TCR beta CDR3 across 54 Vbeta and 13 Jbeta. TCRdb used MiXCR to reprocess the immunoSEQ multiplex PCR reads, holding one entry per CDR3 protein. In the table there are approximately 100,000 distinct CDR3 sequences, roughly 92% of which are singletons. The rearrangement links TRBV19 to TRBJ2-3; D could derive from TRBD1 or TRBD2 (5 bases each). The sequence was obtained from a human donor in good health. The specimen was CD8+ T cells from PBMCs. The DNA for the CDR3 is TGTGCCAGTAGAGGTGCCGAGGGGAATGCGGGAGATACGCAGTATTTT. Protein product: CASRGAEGNAGDTQYF.